This TCR beta chain was sequenced in a study of blood T cell repertoires in COVID-19. Here immunoSEQ multiplex PCR was the method, and the copy in TCRdb shows in-frame clones only, minus some. Of fewer than 500,000 clones detected, roughly 89% appear once; the ten largest clones hold 4% to 5.5%. The CDR3 consists of 16 residues. The V and J ends lost 4 bases and 5 bases, in that order; junction bases with no gene match: 11. The germline V gene has CDR1 SNHLY and CDR2 FYNNEI. The source of this sequence is a woman aged 25 to 39 with acute or convalescent COVID-19. Specimen: peripheral blood. The V gene is TRBV2, the J gene TRBJ2-1; 7 bases map to TRBD1. The CDR3 region is CASSVRQGGLDNEQFF. The DNA for the CDR3 is TGTGCCAGCAGTGTCCGACAGGGCGGTTTGGACAATGAGCAGTTCTTC.